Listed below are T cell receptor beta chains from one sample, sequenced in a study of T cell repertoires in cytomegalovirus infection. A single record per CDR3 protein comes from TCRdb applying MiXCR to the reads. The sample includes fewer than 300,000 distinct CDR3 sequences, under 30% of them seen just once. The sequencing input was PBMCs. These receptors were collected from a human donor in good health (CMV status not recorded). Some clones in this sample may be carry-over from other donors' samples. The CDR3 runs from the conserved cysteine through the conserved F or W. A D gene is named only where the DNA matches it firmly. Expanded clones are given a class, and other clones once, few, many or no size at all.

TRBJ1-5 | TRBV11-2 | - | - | TGTGCCAGCAGCTTAGATAGGAGGAGGCCCCAGCATTTT | CASSLDRRRPQHF
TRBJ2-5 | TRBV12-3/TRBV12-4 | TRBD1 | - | TGTGCCAGCAGTGGGGACAGGGAAGAGACCCAGTACTTC | CASSGDREETQYF
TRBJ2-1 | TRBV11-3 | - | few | TGTGCCAGCAGCTCAAGTCCATCCCGGTCCAATGAGCAGTTCTTC | CASSSSPSRSNEQFF
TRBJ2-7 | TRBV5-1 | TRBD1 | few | TGCGCCAGCAGCCGGCTCCTCGGACAGGGGGCACACGAGCAGTACTTC | CASSRLLGQGAHEQYF
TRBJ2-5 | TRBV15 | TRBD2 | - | TGTGCCACCAGCAATGCTGGTAGCGGGAAAAGAAAGACCCAGTACTTC | CATSNAGSGKRKTQYF
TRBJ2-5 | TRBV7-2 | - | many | TGTGCCAGCAGCTTAGCGCGGACCGACCAAGAGACCCAGTACTTC | CASSLARTDQETQYF
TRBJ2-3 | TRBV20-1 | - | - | TGCAGTGCTAGACCCGGGCGGGCAGCAGATACGCAGTATTTT | CSARPGRAADTQYF
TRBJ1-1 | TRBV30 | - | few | TGTGCCTGGGACAGGTTCGACACTGAAGCTTTCTTT | CAWDRFDTEAFF
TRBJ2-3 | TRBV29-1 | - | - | TGCAGCGTTGTGTTTGGAACAGATACGCAGTATTTT | CSVVFGTDTQYF
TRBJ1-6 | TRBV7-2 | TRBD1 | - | TGTGCCAGCAGCTCGGCCGGGACAGATAATTCACCCCTCCACTTT | CASSSAGTDNSPLHF
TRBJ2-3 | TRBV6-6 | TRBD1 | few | TGTGCCAGCCGCTCGGGACAGGGTTATGATACGCAGTATTTT | CASRSGQGYDTQYF
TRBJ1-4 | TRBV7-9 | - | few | TGTGCCAGCAGCAAGGACAGCTTTAATGAAAAACTGTTTTTT | CASSKDSFNEKLFF
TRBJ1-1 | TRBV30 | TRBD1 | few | TGTGCCTGGAGTAACAGGGGGCGAAACACTGAAGCTTTCTTT | CAWSNRGRNTEAFF